This TCR beta chain was recovered during a study of graft-versus-host responses after intestinal transplantation. Turning to this clone: Its antigen is as yet unknown.

The data were produced by immunoSEQ multiplex PCR, yet TCRdb's version contains in-frame clones alone and is incomplete. The sample includes 100,000 or so clones, 90% to 95% of them seen just once. This clonotype was obtained from a human donor who received an intestinal transplant. The sequencing here drew on unstimulated CD8+ T cells sorted from spleen or lymph node cells, taken before intestinal transplant.

The CDR3 loop is CASSGDSSNAYEQYF. The CDR3 DNA reads as TGTGCCAGCAGTGGGGACTCTTCAAACGCCTACGAGCAGTACTTC. This chain joins TRBV11-3 and TRBJ2-7; TRBD2 might be the D (6 bases). The CDR3 sequence is 15 residues long. V lost 6 bases and J lost 2, with 17 bases in between. Germline CDR1 SGHNT, CDR2 YENEEA.